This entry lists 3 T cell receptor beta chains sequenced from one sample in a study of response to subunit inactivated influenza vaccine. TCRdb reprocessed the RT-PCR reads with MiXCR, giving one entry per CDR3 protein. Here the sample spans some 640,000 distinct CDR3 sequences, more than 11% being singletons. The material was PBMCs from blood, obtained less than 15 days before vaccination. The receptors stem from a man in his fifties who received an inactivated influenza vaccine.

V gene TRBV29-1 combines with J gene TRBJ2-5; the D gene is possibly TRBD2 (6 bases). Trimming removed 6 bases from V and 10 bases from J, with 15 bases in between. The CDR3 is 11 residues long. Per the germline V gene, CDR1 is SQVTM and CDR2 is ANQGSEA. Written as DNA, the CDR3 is TGCAGCGTGTGGGAGGAGGGACTCCAGTACTTC. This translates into CSVWEEGLQYF.

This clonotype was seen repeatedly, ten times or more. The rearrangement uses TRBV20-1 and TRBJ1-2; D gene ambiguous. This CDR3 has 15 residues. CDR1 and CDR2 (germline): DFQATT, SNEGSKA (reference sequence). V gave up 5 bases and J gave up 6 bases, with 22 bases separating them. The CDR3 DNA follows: TGCAGTGCTCTAGCGGGGTTGAGGTTGACTGATGGCTACACCTTC. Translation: CSALAGLRLTDGYTF.

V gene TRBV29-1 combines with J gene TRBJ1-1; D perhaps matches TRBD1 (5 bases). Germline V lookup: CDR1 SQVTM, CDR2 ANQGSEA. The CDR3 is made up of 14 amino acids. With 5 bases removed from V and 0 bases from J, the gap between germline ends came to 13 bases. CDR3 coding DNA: TGCAGCGTTATGGGACCGGAGATGAACACTGAAGCTTTCTTT. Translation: CSVMGPEMNTEAFF. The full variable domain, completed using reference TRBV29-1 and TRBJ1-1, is SAVISQKPSRDICQRGTSLTIQCQVDSQVTMMFWYRQQPGQSLTLIATANQGSEATYESGFVIDKFPISRPNLTFSTLTVSNMSPEDSSIYLCSVMGPEMNTEAFFGQGTRLTVV.